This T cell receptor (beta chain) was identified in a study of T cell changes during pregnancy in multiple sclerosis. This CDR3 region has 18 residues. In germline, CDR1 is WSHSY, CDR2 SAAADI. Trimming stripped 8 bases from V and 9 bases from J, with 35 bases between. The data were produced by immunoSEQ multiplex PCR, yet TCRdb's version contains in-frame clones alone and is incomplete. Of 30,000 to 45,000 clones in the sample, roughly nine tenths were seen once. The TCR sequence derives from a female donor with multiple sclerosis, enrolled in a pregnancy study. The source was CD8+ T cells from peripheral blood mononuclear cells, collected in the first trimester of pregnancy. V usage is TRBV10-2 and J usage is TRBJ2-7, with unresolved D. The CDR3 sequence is CASVATPWAVIFRSGQYF. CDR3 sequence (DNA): TGCGCCAGCGTTGCAACGCCCTGGGCCGTTATTTTTAGGTCTGGGCAGTACTTC.